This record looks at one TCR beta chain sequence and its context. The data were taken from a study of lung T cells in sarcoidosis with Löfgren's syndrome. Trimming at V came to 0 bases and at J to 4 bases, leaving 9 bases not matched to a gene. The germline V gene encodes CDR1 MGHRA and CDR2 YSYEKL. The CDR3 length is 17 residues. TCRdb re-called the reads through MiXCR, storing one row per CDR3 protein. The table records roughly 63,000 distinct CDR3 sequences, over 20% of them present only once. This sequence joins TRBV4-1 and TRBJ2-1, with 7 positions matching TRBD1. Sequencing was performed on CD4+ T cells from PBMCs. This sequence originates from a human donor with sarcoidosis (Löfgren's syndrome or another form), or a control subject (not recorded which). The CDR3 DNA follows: TGCGCCAGCAGCCAAGATCCTAGCCGGGACAGTTACAATGAGCAGTTCTTC. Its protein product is CASSQDPSRDSYNEQFF.